Listed below are T cell receptor beta chains from one sample, sequenced in a study of Ad26.COV2.S vaccination and SARS-CoV-2 variants. Only in-frame clones appear in the TCRdb table, and some are missing; sequencing was by immunoSEQ multiplex PCR. The table has 360,000 or so clones, around nine tenths seen once; the top ten hold around 1.8%. Material: peripheral blood, obtained in a trial of Ad26.COV2.S vaccine versus placebo. Source of these receptors: a person between 18 and 59 years old who received the Ad26.COV2.S COVID-19 vaccine or a placebo. CDR3s include the opening cysteine and the closing phenylalanine or tryptophan. Each record gives: J gene, clone size, V gene, D gene, CDR3 DNA, CDR3 protein. A D gene is named only where the DNA matches it firmly. Clone size is given for some rows only: seen once, a few or many times, or a class if the clone is expanded.

>TRBJ1-2|NA|TRBV4-1|NA
TGCGCCAGCAGCCAAGAAGGGCAGGGGTGGAACTATGGCTACACCTTC
CASSQEGQGWNYGYTF
>TRBJ1-1|NA|TRBV5-8|TRBD1
TGTGCCAGCAGCTTTCGAAGGGGGCGGTTGAACACTGAAGCTTTCTTT
CASSFRRGRLNTEAFF
>TRBJ2-3|NA|TRBV10-3|TRBD1
TGTGCCATCAGTGAGACTGACAGGGGAGCGGCTAGCACAGATACGCAGTATTTT
CAISETDRGAASTDTQYF
>TRBJ2-7|once|TRBV6-1|TRBD1
TGTGCCAGCAGTGAAAATGGGGACAGCTCCTACGAGCAGTACTTC
CASSENGDSSYEQYF
>TRBJ1-2|few|TRBV11-3|TRBD1
TGTGCCAGCAGCTTAGATGGGACAGATGGCTACACCTTC
CASSLDGTDGYTF
>TRBJ1-2|NA|TRBV28|TRBD1
TGTGCCAGCAGTTTCCCCCAGGACAGGGCCTTCACCTTC
CASSFPQDRAFTF
>TRBJ1-1|NA|TRBV5-1|NA
TGCGCCAGCAGCTTGGCTTGGGGGAACACTGAAGCTTTCTTT
CASSLAWGNTEAFF
>TRBJ2-5|NA|TRBV28|NA
TGTGCCAGCAGTTTAGCCCGGACAGATTTAGAGACCCAGTACTTC
CASSLARTDLETQYF
>TRBJ2-3|NA|TRBV27|TRBD2
TGTGCCAGCAGTGCGACCGGGACTAGCGGCACAGATACGCAGTATTTT
CASSATGTSGTDTQYF
>TRBJ1-3|NA|TRBV28|NA
TGTGCCAGCAGTCCCACTTGGAACTCTGGAAACACCATATATTTT
CASSPTWNSGNTIYF
>TRBJ1-1|NA|TRBV19|NA
TGTGCCAGTAGTGCCAGGGTGGCTGAAGCTTTCTTT
CASSARVAEAFF
>TRBJ1-1|NA|TRBV28|TRBD1
TGTGCCAGCACTGGGACAGGGGGCCGGGACACTGAAGCTTTCTTT
CASTGTGGRDTEAFF
>TRBJ1-4|once|TRBV28|NA
TGTGCCAGCAGTTTGGTTTCAGGGGAGGTTGAAAAACTGTTTTTT
CASSLVSGEVEKLFF
>TRBJ2-3|NA|TRBV2|NA
TGTGCCAGCAGTCCACAGGGACTGGACACAGATACGCAGTATTTT
CASSPQGLDTDTQYF
>TRBJ1-2|NA|TRBV2|TRBD1
TGTGCCAGCGTTCGGGACAGATCTAACTATGGCTACACCTTC
CASVRDRSNYGYTF
>TRBJ2-5|NA|TRBV25-1|NA
TGTGCCAGCAGTGGGAAGCGAACCCTTGGGGACCAGTACTTC
CASSGKRTLGDQYF
>TRBJ2-7|NA|TRBV15|TRBD1
TGTGCCACCAGCAGGGGGACAGGAGTCTCCTACGAGCAGTACTTC
CATSRGTGVSYEQYF
>TRBJ1-2|NA|TRBV28|NA
TGTGCCAGCAGTTGGACAGATTATGGCTACACCTTC
CASSWTDYGYTF
>TRBJ2-7|once|TRBV19|NA
TGTGCCAGTAGTATAGACCCAGGTCTCCCTCGTACCTACGAGCAGTACTTC
CASSIDPGLPRTYEQYF
>TRBJ2-3|NA|TRBV5-5|NA
TGTGCCAGCAGCTACCGGGGAGCGCAGTATTTT
CASSYRGAQYF
>TRBJ1-2|NA|TRBV6-2/TRBV6-3|NA
TGTGCCAGCAGTACCCCAAGGGGCTACACCTTC
CASSTPRGYTF
>TRBJ1-2|NA|TRBV6-5|NA
TGTGCCAGCAAAGAGGGGCGGGGGGCAGGCTATGGCTACACCTTC
CASKEGRGAGYGYTF
>TRBJ2-1|NA|TRBV2|TRBD2
TGTGCCAGCAGGGCGGGAGGGCCCATGGATGAGCAGTTCTTC
CASRAGGPMDEQFF
>TRBJ1-2|NA|TRBV7-2|NA
TGTGCCAGCAGCCCCAGAGGGGCACACTATGGCTACACCTTC
CASSPRGAHYGYTF
>TRBJ1-2|NA|TRBV6-1|TRBD1
TGTGCCAGCAGTGAAGCTTCAGGGGGTGGCTACACCTTC
CASSEASGGGYTF
>TRBJ1-1|once|TRBV6-5|TRBD1
TGTGCCAGCAGGCCCAGGGGGGGGATGAACACTGAAGCTTTCTTT
CASRPRGGMNTEAFF
>TRBJ2-2|once|TRBV7-8|NA
TGTGCCAGCAGCTTAGACAAGAACACCGGGGAGCTGTTTTTT
CASSLDKNTGELFF
>TRBJ2-5|once|TRBV10-3|NA
TGTGCCATCAGTGGCCAGCGCTCCGGGGAGACCCAGTACTTC
CAISGQRSGETQYF
>TRBJ1-1|NA|TRBV6-6|TRBD1
TGTGCCAGCAGTAGGGGACAGTTGAACACTGAAGCTTTCTTT
CASSRGQLNTEAFF
>TRBJ2-5|NA|TRBV7-9|NA
TGTGCCAGCAGCTATGGCCCTGGAGGAGGCCAAGAGACCCAGTACTTC
CASSYGPGGGQETQYF
>TRBJ1-2|NA|TRBV5-4|NA
TGTGCCAGCAGCTTGGAAAGGGGGGACTACACCTTC
CASSLERGDYTF
>TRBJ2-7|few|TRBV7-9|TRBD2
TGTGCCAGCAGCCGTAGCGGGACCCACGAGCAGTACTTC
CASSRSGTHEQYF
>TRBJ2-1|NA|TRBV7-8|NA
TGTGCCAGCAGCACGGGGCCGGAGAATGAGCAGTTCTTC
CASSTGPENEQFF
>TRBJ2-3|once|TRBV5-1|TRBD2
TGCGCCAGCAGCCCAGGACTAGCGGGAGTTGATACGCAGTATTTT
CASSPGLAGVDTQYF
>TRBJ1-3|NA|TRBV6-5|NA
TGTGCCAGCAGCCGCGGACGCTTCTCTGGAAACACCATATATTTT
CASSRGRFSGNTIYF
>TRBJ1-3|NA|TRBV5-5|NA
TGTGCCAGCAGCTTAACCAGCACCGGGGGAAACACCATATATTTT
CASSLTSTGGNTIYF
>TRBJ1-3|NA|TRBV15|NA
TGTGCCACCAGCAGAGATATCTCGGGAAACACCATATATTTT
CATSRDISGNTIYF
>TRBJ1-4|NA|TRBV5-1|NA
TGCGCCAGCAGCCCAGTCGGAACTAATGAAAAACTGTTTTTT
CASSPVGTNEKLFF
>TRBJ2-1|few|TRBV24-1|TRBD2
TGTGCCACAAGATCACTAGCGGGGGAGCAGTTCTTC
CATRSLAGEQFF
>TRBJ1-1|NA|TRBV7-9|TRBD1
TGTGCCAGCAGCCCCTCATCACGACAGGGAGGGGACACTGAAGCTTTCTTT
CASSPSSRQGGDTEAFF
>TRBJ2-7|NA|TRBV6-1|NA
TGTGCCAGCAGTGAAGTGAGGGGAGGCGAGCAGTACTTC
CASSEVRGGEQYF
>TRBJ2-3|once|TRBV30|TRBD2
TGTGCCTGTAAATATCTAGCGGGGTCCACAGATACGCAGTATTTT
CACKYLAGSTDTQYF
>TRBJ1-2|NA|TRBV5-1|TRBD1
TGCGCCAGCAGCTTGGCCGGGGGACAGGTCTATGGCTACACCTTC
CASSLAGGQVYGYTF
>TRBJ2-5|NA|TRBV4-3|NA
TGCGCCAGCAGCCAAGATCCAGGAGGGGTTGAGACCCAGTACTTC
CASSQDPGGVETQYF
>TRBJ2-7|NA|TRBV24-1|NA
TGTGCCACCAGTGACCCACAGGGCTACGAGCAGTACTTC
CATSDPQGYEQYF
>TRBJ1-6|NA|TRBV27|TRBD1
TGTGCCAGCAGTTCGGGACAGCATAATTCACCCCTCCACTTT
CASSSGQHNSPLHF
>TRBJ1-4|NA|TRBV5-1|NA
TGCGCCAGCAGCTTGGCCAACGGGGGCGCTTTGGAAAAACTGTTTTTT
CASSLANGGALEKLFF
>TRBJ2-6|NA|TRBV5-5|NA
TGTGCCAGCAGCTTCTCTTCGGGTGTCTCTGGGGCCAACGTCCTGACTTTC
CASSFSSGVSGANVLTF
>TRBJ2-4|NA|TRBV27|NA
TGTGCCAGCAGTTTGAACAGGGCGGCGGCCAAAAACATTCAGTACTTC
CASSLNRAAAKNIQYF
>TRBJ2-1|NA|TRBV7-2|NA
TGTGCCAGCAGCTTAAGCCCCCCCCGGGGATACAATGAGCAGTTCTTC
CASSLSPPRGYNEQFF
>TRBJ2-2|NA|TRBV10-3|NA
TGTGCCATCGAGCAGGGGAACACCGGGGAGCTGTTTTTT
CAIEQGNTGELFF
>TRBJ2-2|few|TRBV4-2|TRBD2
TGTGCCAGCAGCCCGCCTAGCGGGAGAGTTACCGGGGAGCTGTTTTTT
CASSPPSGRVTGELFF